This T cell receptor (beta chain) originates from a study of beta chain features in type 1 diabetes. Study-wide results and caveats: At VDJ recombination sites, type 1 diabetes patients had fewer insertions and more deleted nucleotides. The similarity of naive, central memory and Treg TCRB repertoires appeared greater among patients than among healthy donors.

Of the isolated RNA, all was reverse transcribed, and so the sequenced material was expressed TCRB transcripts. This table comes from immunoSEQ multiplex PCR, and its TCRdb copy is limited to in-frame clones, with some not included. The table shows almost 250,000 clones, with 12% to 15% occurring only once. The CDR3 length is 18 residues. Germline trimming cut 3 bases from V and 3 bases from J; bases unmatched to any gene: 14. Germline V gene data show CDR1 as SGHNT and CDR2 as YYREEE (reference sequence). This clone came up a few times. What it recognizes is unknown. Sorting with CD45RO/CCR7/CD25/CD127/CD95/CD27 yielded naive, central memory, regulatory and stem-like memory CD4+ cells. Purity of each sorted population was above 95%.

Specimen: naive CD4+ T cells from blood. The chain is built from TRBV5-4 and TRBJ2-3, with 9 bases matching TRBD2. This TCR was sampled from a woman between 40 and 50 years old in good health. The CDR3, as DNA: TGTGCCAGCAGCTCCCGCGGCCAGGCTAGCGGGAAGACAGATACGCAGTATTTT. Its translation: CASSSRGQASGKTDTQYF.